The source of this T cell receptor (beta chain) is a study of shared clonotypes between healthy human individuals. Turning to this clone: Its antigen is undetermined.

The method was immunoSEQ multiplex PCR; TCRdb's version includes in-frame clones alone and lacks a portion of them. The sample shows millions of clones, 90% to 95% of them seen only once. Study results and limitations: Estimated richness values were generally larger in naive subsets than in memory subsets. Approximately 5% was the fraction of naive CD4 clonotypes found shared across several donors.

Germline values: CDR1 MNHEY, CDR2 SMNVEV (reference sequence). Trimming removed 3 bases from V and 0 bases from J, with 14 bases in between. The CDR3 runs 16 residues. The study enrolled healthy HIV-negative adults without recent acute infections or vaccinations as donors. Input material: naive CD4+ T cells sorted from blood. Subset denoted: CD45RA+ positively selected. This clonotype was sampled from a man between 18 and 29 years old in good health. V is TRBV27 and J is TRBJ2-5, with D tentatively TRBD1 (7 bases). The CDR3 coding sequence is TGTGCCAGCAGTTTGCTCGGGGGACAGTACCAAGAGACCCAGTACTTC. Amino acids: CASSLLGGQYQETQYF.